The next 20 T cell receptor beta chains were all read from a single sample in a study of shared clonotypes between healthy human individuals. The naive CD8 subset, CD45RO-negative cells positively selected for CCR7, excluded terminally differentiated effector memory CD45RA+ cells. Only in-frame clones appear in the TCRdb table, and some are missing; sequencing was by immunoSEQ multiplex PCR. The sample holds under 1 million clones, around 96% seen once. The material sequenced was naive CD8+ T cells sorted from blood. These receptors came from a man aged 30 to 45 in good health.

The chain carries TRBV27 and TRBJ2-5; the D call may be TRBD1 or TRBD2 (5 bases each). V was pared by 1 base and J by 5 bases, with 11 bases between. Germline CDR1 reads MNHEY; CDR2 reads SMNVEV (reference sequence). The CDR3 runs 14 residues. The CDR3 loop is CASSLWGSRETQYF. The CDR3 nucleotides read TGTGCCAGCAGTTTATGGGGGAGTCGGGAGACCCAGTACTTC.

Only one count was recorded for this clone. The rearrangement joins TRBV9 to TRBJ2-2; D gene unclear. This CDR3 has 16 amino acids. Germline V gene lookup returns CDR1 SGDLS and CDR2 YYNGEE. The V end lost 0 bases, the J end lost 2 bases, and 11 bases lay between the germline ends. In nucleotides, the CDR3 is TGTGCCAGCAGCGTAGACGGCACCCCAAACACCGGGGAGCTGTTTTTT. Its protein is CASSVDGTPNTGELFF.

This chain connects TRBV27 to TRBJ1-1; D gene uncertain. Looked up from germline, CDR1 is MNHEY and CDR2 is SMNVEV (reference sequence). The CDR3 spans 14 residues. V shed 8 bases and J shed 1 base, with 14 bases lying between them. The CDR3 is CASHSGFANTEAFF. The CDR3 DNA reads as TGTGCCAGCCACTCGGGATTTGCGAACACTGAAGCTTTCTTT.

The genes are TRBV5-5 and TRBJ2-7; D may be TRBD2 (5 bases). Between the trimmed V and J ends, which lost 3 bases and 2 bases, there was a span of 15 bases. CDR3 size: 15 residues. Per the germline V gene, CDR1 is SGHKS and CDR2 is YYEKEE (reference sequence). The CDR3 coding sequence is TGTGCCAGCAGCTCCGAATTCGGACTTCCCTACGAGCAGTACTTC. Its protein product is CASSSEFGLPYEQYF.

The chain's CDR3 is CASSSGDYGYVEQYF. CDR3 coding DNA: TGTGCCAGTAGTAGCGGCGACTACGGTTACGTGGAGCAGTACTTC. The J gene is TRBJ2-7, the V gene TRBV19; possibly TRBD2 for D (5 bases). The V end lost 4 bases, the J end lost 7 bases, and 20 bases lay between the germline ends. Germline assignment: CDR1 LNHDA and CDR2 SQIVND (reference sequence). The CDR3 consists of 15 residues.

This chain connects TRBV11-2 to TRBJ1-2; possible D gene TRBD1, 5 bases. The CDR3 length is 14 residues. Germline assignment: CDR1 SGHAT and CDR2 FQNNGV. V gave up 5 bases and J gave up 2 bases, with 12 bases separating them. CDR3 protein: CASSPTGRNYGYTF. In nucleotides, the CDR3 is TGTGCCAGCAGCCCGACGGGACGGAACTATGGCTACACCTTC.

This chain joins TRBV12-5 and TRBJ2-1, with 7 bases aligning to TRBD2. J was trimmed by 3 bases and V by 5 bases; bases with no gene match: 7. Germline CDR1 LGHNT, CDR2 FRNRAP. CDR3 length: 15 amino acids. This chain's CDR3 is CASGKGAGVYNEQFF. In nucleotides, the CDR3 is TGTGCTAGTGGTAAGGGCGCGGGAGTCTACAATGAGCAGTTCTTC.

CDR3 DNA sequence: TGCGCCAGCAGCCAAGATCAGGACAGGGTCTACACCGGGGAGCTGTTTTTT. It yields the protein CASSQDQDRVYTGELFF. J is TRBJ2-2 and V is TRBV4-3; 8 nucleotides agree with TRBD1. The CDR3 consists of 17 residues. CDR1 and CDR2 from the germline V gene are LGHNA and YSLEER. The ends lost 0 bases at V and 3 bases at J; junction bases unmatched: 6.

This chain uses TRBV19 with TRBJ1-2; TRBD1 aligns across 8 bases. V lost 3 bases, J lost 6 bases, and 12 bases stayed unmatched. The CDR3 runs to 16 residues. Germline CDR1 is LNHDA and CDR2 is SQIVND (reference sequence). The DNA for the CDR3 is TGTGCCAGTAGTATTTTCGGACGGGACAGGAGTAATGGCTACACCTTC. Amino acids: CASSIFGRDRSNGYTF. The entire variable domain, with the rest obtained from reference TRBV19 and TRBJ1-2, is as follows: DGGITQSPKYLFRKEGQNVTLSCEQNLNHDAMYWYRQDPGQGLRLIYYSQIVNDFQKGDIAEGYSVSREKKESFPLTVTSAQKNPTAFYLCASSIFGRDRSNGYTFGSGTRLTVV.

V gene TRBV7-9 combines with J gene TRBJ1-2, with unresolved D. Trimming stripped 1 base from V and 8 bases from J, with 14 bases between. The CDR3 has 14 residues. Germline V lookup: CDR1 SEHNR, CDR2 FQNEAQ (reference sequence). CDR3 sequence reads: CASSLDSNGMGYTF. CDR3 in DNA: TGTGCCAGCAGCTTAGATAGTAACGGGATGGGCTACACCTTC. The whole variable domain, remainder taken from reference TRBV7-9 and TRBJ1-2, is DTGVSQNPRHKITKRGQNVTFRCDPISEHNRLYWYRQTLGQGPEFLTYFQNEAQLEKSRLLSDRFSAERPKGSFSTLEIQRTEQGDSAMYLCASSLDSNGMGYTFGSGTRLTVV.

The genes are TRBV7-6 and TRBJ2-7, with TRBD2 identical over 8 bases. The CDR3 runs 14 residues. Trimming removed 5 bases from V and 5 bases from J; junction bases left unmatched: 8. The germline V gene has CDR1 SGHVS and CDR2 FNYEAQ. The CDR3 loop is CASSPPGLVDEQYF. CDR3 sequence (DNA): TGTGCCAGCAGCCCCCCGGGACTAGTTGACGAGCAGTACTTC. Looking up the rest from reference TRBV7-6 and TRBJ2-7 gives the full variable domain: GAGVSQSPRYKVTKRGQDVALRCDPISGHVSLYWYRQALGQGPEFLTYFNYEAQQDKSGLPNDRFSAERPEGSISTLTIQRTEQRDSAMYRCASSPPGLVDEQYFGPGTRLTVT.

The J gene is TRBJ2-3, the V gene TRBV5-4, with a weak D call TRBD2 (6 bases). Per germline, CDR1 SGHNT and CDR2 YYREEE (reference sequence). The CDR3 has 15 residues. V was shortened by 0 bases and J by 2 bases, with 10 bases between the two germline ends. In nucleotides, the CDR3 is TGTGCCAGCAGCTTGGAGATAGCGGACACAGATACGCAGTATTTT. Protein sequence: CASSLEIADTDTQYF.

V usage is TRBV5-6 and J usage is TRBJ2-7; 9 bases agree with TRBD2. Germline lookup yields CDR1 SGHDT and CDR2 YYEEEE. The CDR3 is 15 amino acids. V was clipped by 2 bases and J by 4 bases; unmatched bases: 7. The CDR3 nucleotides are TGTGCCAGCAGCTTATACACTAGCGGGCCTTACGAGCAGTACTTC. This translates into CASSLYTSGPYEQYF.

V is TRBV2 and J is TRBJ2-7, with D possibly being TRBD2 (6 bases). V was cut by 6 bases and J by 1 base, with 13 bases left in between. CDR1 and CDR2 from the germline V gene are SNHLY and FYNNEI. The CDR3 loop spans 14 amino acids. The CDR3 region is CASSPRDSSYEQYF. The CDR3 nucleotides read TGTGCCAGCAGCCCGCGGGACTCGTCCTACGAGCAGTACTTC.

The chain couples TRBV29-1 to TRBJ1-1; 8 bases align to TRBD1. With 5 bases clipped from V and 5 bases from J, the junction kept 4 bases outside the gene matches. The CDR3 extends over 12 amino acids. Germline CDR1 is SQVTM and CDR2 is ANQGSEA. CDR3 residues: CSVPRQGTEAFF. The CDR3 bases are TGCAGCGTTCCACGACAGGGGACTGAAGCTTTCTTT.

Written as DNA, the CDR3 is TGTGCCATCACGGGCCAGGACTCCTACGAGCAGTACTTC. Translated, it gives CAITGQDSYEQYF. The J gene is TRBJ2-7, the V gene TRBV2; the D is unclear. Trimming removed 10 bases at V and 0 bases at J, with 13 bases between. Germline V gives CDR1 SNHLY, CDR2 FYNNEI. There are 13 residues in the CDR3.

This clone appeared a single time. The chain recombines TRBV9 with TRBJ2-7; 10 bases match TRBD2. V lost 2 bases to trimming and J lost 2 bases; unmatched junction nucleotides: 10. The germline V gene encodes CDR1 SGDLS and CDR2 YYNGEE. The CDR3 has 17 amino acids. The CDR3 sequence is CASSVEGGAGGPYEQYF. CDR3 DNA sequence: TGTGCCAGCAGCGTTGAGGGAGGAGCGGGAGGGCCCTACGAGCAGTACTTC.

The rearrangement links TRBV2 to TRBJ2-2; D gene uncertain. The CDR3 loop spans 12 amino acids. Trimming left V 4 bases short and J 3 bases short, with 3 bases between. The germline gives CDR1 SNHLY, CDR2 FYNNEI. The CDR3 loop reads CASSADTGELFF. The CDR3 DNA reads as TGTGCCAGCAGTGCCGACACCGGGGAGCTGTTTTTT.

The chain joins TRBV14 to TRBJ2-1; D is tentatively TRBD1 or TRBD2 (6 bases each). The CDR3 contains 16 residues. Trimming cost V 0 bases and J 2 bases, with 11 bases left between them. Looked up from germline, CDR1 is SGHDN and CDR2 is FVKESK. The CDR3, as DNA: TGTGCCAGCAGCCAAGAGAAGGGGGGCCCCTACAATGAGCAGTTCTTC. It translates to CASSQEKGGPYNEQFF.

The chain employs TRBV27 and TRBJ1-5; D may be TRBD1 (5 bases). Trimming took off 4 bases at V and 4 bases at J, with 20 bases between the two ends. The CDR3 loop spans 17 amino acids. The germline gives CDR1 MNHEY, CDR2 SMNVEV (reference sequence). CDR3 residues: CASSSNTGTEINQPQHF. CDR3 coding DNA: TGTGCCAGCAGTTCCAACACGGGGACCGAGATAAATCAGCCCCAGCATTTT.